The 31 T cell receptor beta chains below come from one sample, sequenced in a study of T cell responses to AZD1222 COVID-19 vaccine. Repertoires were generated with immunoSEQ multiplex PCR, while TCRdb's copy carries only in-frame clones and drops some. The sample has roughly 130,000 clones, roughly 84% seen once; the top ten hold 12%. Sequenced material: peripheral blood, taken on day 0 of AZD1222 vaccination. Source of these receptors: an adult in good health.

The V and J genes are TRBV2 and TRBJ1-2; D not resolved. Germline values: CDR1 SNHLY, CDR2 FYNNEI. There are 14 residues in the CDR3. V was trimmed by 2 bases and J by 6 bases, leaving 13 bases between them. The CDR3 nucleotides are TGTGCCAGCAGTGAATGGGGTCGGGTAGATGGCTACACCTTC. As protein: CASSEWGRVDGYTF.

The CDR3 here is CASSTLGGYYGYTF. As DNA, the CDR3 is TGTGCCAGCAGTACGCTAGGCGGGTATTATGGCTACACCTTC. The rearrangement links TRBV6-5 to TRBJ1-2; D is undetermined. The CDR3 runs 14 residues. Trimming pared 5 bases from V and 5 bases from J, leaving 15 bases between. The V gene's germline CDR1 is MNHEY and CDR2 SVGAGI.

The chain carries TRBV4-1 and TRBJ2-2; D call uncertain. The CDR3 spans 18 residues. V lost 3 bases, J lost 7 bases, and 24 bases lay in between. Germline-derived CDR1 and CDR2 are MGHRA and YSYEKL. Here the CDR3 DNA reads TGCGCCAGCAGCCACCCCGGCAGGCACGGCTCGAGAGGCGGGGAGCTGTTTTTT. Protein product: CASSHPGRHGSRGGELFF.

CDR3 DNA sequence: TGTGCCAGCAGTTTATGGGAGACCCAGTACTTC. This sequence encodes CASSLWETQYF. V usage is TRBV27 and J usage is TRBJ2-5, with no clear D. The CDR3 has 11 residues. The germline V gene encodes CDR1 MNHEY and CDR2 SMNVEV (reference sequence). Deletions cut 1 base from V and 5 bases from J, with 2 bases between.

Only a few counts were recorded for this clone. J is TRBJ1-2 and V is TRBV14; D possibly corresponds to TRBD1 (6 bases). Germline CDR1 SGHDN, CDR2 FVKESK. Trimming cost V 0 bases and J 3 bases, with 11 bases left between them. CDR3 length equals 15 residues. Here the CDR3 reads CASSQDRGLDYGYTF. CDR3 sequence (DNA): TGTGCCAGCAGCCAAGACAGGGGATTGGACTATGGCTACACCTTC.

The V and J genes are TRBV7-3 and TRBJ2-1; TRBD2 matches 9 bases. The CDR3 has 14 amino acids. Germline values: CDR1 SGHTA, CDR2 FQGTGA. The V gene end was trimmed by 1 base and the J gene end by 7 bases; junction bases not matched to a gene: 2. CDR3 amino acids: CASSLKGLANEQFF. The DNA for the CDR3 is TGTGCCAGCAGCTTAAAGGGACTAGCTAATGAGCAGTTCTTC.

This rearrangement joins TRBV10-2 to TRBJ1-6, with 8 bases that match TRBD1. Germline CDR1 and CDR2: WSHSY and SAAADI. The J segment lost 8 bases and the V segment lost 2 bases, leaving 5 bases of the junction unmatched. The CDR3 spans 15 residues. CDR3 in DNA: TGCGCCAGCAGTGAGGGACAGGGCCGGGATTCACCCCTCCACTTT. Translated: CASSEGQGRDSPLHF.

V usage is TRBV3-1 (or the pseudogene TRBV3-2) and J usage is TRBJ2-4, with D perhaps TRBD1 or TRBD2 (6 bases each). The germline V gene has CDR1 LGHDT and CDR2 YNNKEL (reference sequence). Trimming cost V 0 bases and J 1 base, with 7 bases left between them. CDR3 length: 15 amino acids. The CDR3 loop is CASSQEGGAKNIQYF. In DNA form, the CDR3 reads TGTGCCAGCAGCCAAGAGGGGGGCGCCAAAAACATTCAGTACTTC.

The J gene is TRBJ2-1, the V gene TRBV4-3, with D possibly matching TRBD2 (7 bases). The CDR3 covers 15 residues. Looked up from germline, CDR1 is LGHNA and CDR2 is YSLEER. The germline V and J ends were trimmed by 4 bases and 7 bases, with 17 bases remaining between them. The DNA of the CDR3 is TGCGCCAGCAGCCCTCTAGGGGGGGGGTCAAATGAGCAGTTCTTC. It is translated as CASSPLGGGSNEQFF.

The gene calls are TRBV6-5 and TRBJ1-2, with a possible D match to TRBD1 (5 bases). The CDR3 length is 14 residues. Per germline, CDR1 MNHEY and CDR2 SVGAGI. Trimming left V 8 bases short and J 6 bases short, with 19 bases between. DNA of the CDR3: TGTGCCAGCGGGCCTCATGGACAACGAGATGGCTACACCTTC. Its protein is CASGPHGQRDGYTF.

This chain connects TRBV24-1 to TRBJ1-5, with no clear D. The CDR3 totals 14 residues. V was trimmed by 5 bases and J by 5 bases, leaving 12 bases between them. Germline loops: CDR1 KGHDR, CDR2 SFDVKD. CDR3 sequence reads: CATSVSAPDQPQHF. The CDR3 nucleotides read TGTGCCACCAGTGTCTCGGCGCCCGATCAGCCCCAGCATTTT.

This chain connects TRBV15 to TRBJ2-2, with 8 bases aligning to TRBD1. The CDR3 sequence is 15 residues long. Unmatched junction bases numbered 8, after V lost 9 bases and J lost 2 bases. Looked up from germline, CDR1 is LNHNV and CDR2 is YYDKDF (reference sequence). The CDR3 bases are TGTGCCACTACTTCAGACAGGGGAAACACCGGGGAGCTGTTTTTT. Translated, it gives CATTSDRGNTGELFF.

This clone was counted a single time. The gene calls are TRBV7-2 and TRBJ1-2, with TRBD1 matching over 9 bases. CDR1 is SGHTA and CDR2 is FQGNSA in the germline V gene. V dropped 6 bases and J dropped 4; count of bases not matched to a gene: 9. This CDR3 has 15 residues. This CDR3 is CASSGGRTGVYGYTF. The CDR3 DNA is TGTGCCAGCAGTGGGGGGAGGACAGGGGTCTATGGCTACACCTTC.

The chain uses TRBV11-3 and TRBJ2-5, with a weak D call TRBD1 (6 bases). The germline V gene encodes CDR1 SGHNT and CDR2 YENEEA. The V end lost 3 bases, the J end lost 5 bases, and 10 bases lay between the germline ends. This CDR3 comprises 13 residues. DNA of the CDR3: TGTGCCAGCAGCTTCATGACAGGCGAGACCCAGTACTTC. This gives the protein CASSFMTGETQYF.

The gene calls are TRBV2 and TRBJ2-1; weak D call: TRBD2 (6 bases). Germline CDR1 is SNHLY and CDR2 is FYNNEI. The CDR3 extends over 16 amino acids. Trimming cost V 4 bases and J 0 bases, with 13 bases left between them. Here the CDR3 DNA reads TGTGCCAGCAGTGTCTCGGGGACTCGCTCCTACAATGAGCAGTTCTTC. The encoded protein is CASSVSGTRSYNEQFF.

This clone was counted only a few times. The chain couples TRBV7-2 to TRBJ1-1; 8 bases align to TRBD1. The germline CDR1 and CDR2 sequences are SGHTA and FQGNSA. V dropped 6 bases and J dropped 1; count of bases not matched to a gene: 4. The length of the CDR3 is 14 residues. CDR3 region: CASRWTGRNTEAFF. The DNA for the CDR3 is TGTGCCAGCAGATGGACAGGGAGGAACACTGAAGCTTTCTTT.

The chain couples TRBV11-2 to TRBJ1-5; 7 nucleotides align to TRBD1. J gave up 4 bases and V 2 bases, and 5 bases lay outside the gene matches. The CDR3 extends over 15 amino acids. Per the germline V gene, CDR1 is SGHAT and CDR2 is FQNNGV. The CDR3 nucleotides read TGTGCCAGCAGCTTAAATCAGGGGGGAAATCAGCCCCAGCATTTT. This sequence encodes CASSLNQGGNQPQHF. The full variable domain, with the rest looked up from reference TRBV11-2 and TRBJ1-5, is EAGVAQSPRYKIIEKRQSVAFWCNPISGHATLYWYQQILGQGPKLLIQFQNNGVVDDSQLPKDRFSAERLKGVDSTLKIQPAKLEDSAVYLCASSLNQGGNQPQHFGDGTRLSIL.

The rearrangement links TRBV7-2 to TRBJ2-1; 7 nucleotides align to TRBD2. This CDR3 is built from 14 residues. CDR1 and CDR2 from the germline V gene are SGHTA and FQGNSA. J gave up 6 bases and V 6 bases, and 8 bases lay outside the gene matches. CDR3 residues: CASSGREAGNEQFF. DNA of the CDR3: TGTGCCAGCAGTGGGAGGGAGGCGGGCAATGAGCAGTTCTTC.

The chain recombines TRBV19 with TRBJ1-1, with 7 bases matching TRBD1. V lost 6 bases, J lost 4 bases, and 14 bases stayed unmatched. The CDR3 is made up of 16 amino acids. Germline loops: CDR1 LNHDA, CDR2 SQIVND (reference sequence). CDR3 in amino acids: CASRALQGSAGTEAFF. The DNA for the CDR3 is TGTGCCAGTAGGGCACTACAGGGGAGCGCGGGCACTGAAGCTTTCTTT.

This chain connects TRBV24-1 to TRBJ1-5; D remains ambiguous. V was trimmed by 5 bases and J by 3 bases, leaving 10 bases between them. Germline V gene data show CDR1 as KGHDR and CDR2 as SFDVKD. The CDR3 is made up of 14 amino acids. DNA of the CDR3: TGTGCCACCAGTGCCTGGACGGACAATCAGCCCCAGCATTTT. Translation gives CATSAWTDNQPQHF.

The chain is built from TRBV15 and TRBJ2-6; D is perhaps TRBD2 (5 bases). V was trimmed by 1 base and J by 3 bases, leaving 10 bases between them. Germline CDR1 and CDR2: LNHNV and YYDKDF (reference sequence). The CDR3 runs 16 residues. CDR3 loop: CATSRVSGVGANVLTF. The CDR3 region has the DNA TGTGCCACCAGCAGAGTTTCCGGGGTTGGGGCCAACGTCCTGACTTTC.

This clone was counted a few times. The V and J genes are TRBV6-4 and TRBJ2-3, with 11 bases lining up with TRBD2. This CDR3 contains 16 residues. CDR1 is MRHNA and CDR2 is SNTAGT in the germline V gene. The V and J ends lost 3 bases and 4 bases, in that order; junction bases with no gene match: 6. The CDR3 here is CASSESLAGGSDTQYF. The CDR3 DNA is TGTGCCAGCAGTGAAAGTCTAGCGGGGGGTTCAGATACGCAGTATTTT.

This chain uses TRBV11-1 with TRBJ1-6; D remains unclear. Germline CDR1 reads SGHAT; CDR2 reads FQDESV (reference sequence). V was cut by 6 bases and J by 2 bases, with 11 bases left in between. The CDR3 is made up of 15 amino acids. The CDR3 sequence: CASSGDTAYNSPLHF. The DNA of the CDR3 is TGTGCCAGCAGTGGAGACACCGCCTATAATTCACCCCTCCACTTT.

Here the CDR3 reads CASNRQDSGNTIYF. In DNA, the CDR3 is TGTGCCAGCAACCGACAGGACTCTGGAAACACCATATATTTT. This chain links TRBV6-6 with TRBJ1-3; possible D gene TRBD1, 6 bases. The germline CDR1 and CDR2 sequences are MNHNY and SVGAGI (reference sequence). Trimming shortened V by 7 bases and J by 0 bases, and 10 bases separated the two germline ends. The CDR3 has 14 residues.

The chain couples TRBV21-1 to TRBJ1-5; TRBD1, as called in the table, went unchecked against the DNA. TRBV21-1 is marked as a pseudogene. CDR3 length: 17 amino acids. For the CDR3, the DNA is TGTGCCAGCAGTGGAGTTTGGGTCAACAGGATAAATCAGCCCCAGCATTTT. Translating gives CASSGVWVNRINQPQHF.

The chain joins TRBV5-1 to TRBJ2-7; tentatively, D is TRBD1 (6 bases). Trimming took off 7 bases at V and 3 bases at J, with 14 bases between the two ends. The CDR3 covers 13 residues. Per germline, CDR1 SGHRS and CDR2 YFSETQ. The chain's CDR3 is CASALDRFYEQYF. In nucleotides, the CDR3 is TGCGCCAGCGCCTTGGACAGATTCTACGAGCAGTACTTC. The whole variable domain, remainder taken from reference TRBV5-1 and TRBJ2-7, is KAGVTQTPRYLIKTRGQQVTLSCSPISGHRSVSWYQQTPGQGLQFLFEYFSETQRNKGNFPGRFSGRQFSNSRSEMNVSTLELGDSALYLCASALDRFYEQYFGPGTRLTVT.

This clone appeared once. V is TRBV28 and J is TRBJ2-7, with 7 bases aligning to TRBD1. CDR1 is MDHEN and CDR2 is SYDVKM in the germline V gene. The V and J ends lost 5 bases and 7 bases, in that order; junction bases with no gene match: 14. CDR3 size: 15 residues. The CDR3 DNA follows: TGTGCCAGCAGTCCTTACCGACAGGGTTCGAGGGAGCAGTACTTC. It translates to CASSPYRQGSREQYF.

The rearrangement links TRBV10-1 to TRBJ1-1, with TRBD1 as a possible D gene (6 bases). CDR3 length: 15 residues. Germline V gene lookup returns CDR1 WNHNN and CDR2 SYGVQD (reference sequence). V was trimmed by 8 bases and J by 0 bases, leaving 16 bases between them. CDR3 in amino acids: CASPPPQGLNTEAFF. In DNA, the CDR3 is TGCGCCAGCCCCCCCCCACAGGGTCTGAACACTGAAGCTTTCTTT.

This chain links TRBV2 with TRBJ2-3, with D possibly TRBD2 on 6 matching bases. The CDR3 sequence is 16 residues long. Trimming left V 3 bases short and J 0 bases short, with 13 bases between. Germline assignment: CDR1 SNHLY and CDR2 FYNNEI. The DNA of the CDR3 is TGTGCCAGCAGTGAGGGGGGTGTGCATAGCACAGATACGCAGTATTTT. This gives the protein CASSEGGVHSTDTQYF.

The chain couples TRBV7-8 to TRBJ2-5; D unresolved. V dropped 4 bases and J dropped 2 bases, with 17 bases sitting between them. Germline V CDR1 and CDR2: SGHVS, FQNEAQ. CDR3 length: 16 residues. DNA of the CDR3: TGTGCCAGCAGCTCCGAACGGTTTTTAGGTCAAGAGACCCAGTACTTC. It codes for CASSSERFLGQETQYF.

The chain is built from TRBV19 and TRBJ1-1; D perhaps matches TRBD1 (5 bases). CDR3 length equals 14 residues. The germline gives CDR1 LNHDA, CDR2 SQIVND (reference sequence). V was clipped by 8 bases and J by 3 bases, with 16 bases between them. The CDR3 loop is CASHAGSLHTEAFF. DNA for the CDR3: TGTGCCAGTCACGCAGGGTCCCTCCACACTGAAGCTTTCTTT.